A single count supports the clone carrying this TCR beta chain. This specimen belongs to a study of shared clonotypes between healthy human individuals. TCRdb's table, derived via immunoSEQ multiplex PCR, lists solely in-frame clones and lacks some. This table holds about a million clones, roughly 72% found once. Germline V lookup: CDR1 SGHKS, CDR2 YYEKEE (reference sequence). The CDR3 covers 15 residues. The J segment lost 3 bases and the V segment lost 2 bases, leaving 3 bases of the junction unmatched. Source material: memory CD4+ T cells sorted from blood. Noted subset: CD45RA-negative fraction. The chain links TRBV5-5 to TRBJ2-5, with TRBD2 identical over 11 bases. The receptor's source is a man younger than 35 in good health. The DNA of the CDR3 is TGTGCCAGCAGCTTTACTAGCGGGGGAAAAGAGACCCAGTACTTC. Encoded protein: CASSFTSGGKETQYF.